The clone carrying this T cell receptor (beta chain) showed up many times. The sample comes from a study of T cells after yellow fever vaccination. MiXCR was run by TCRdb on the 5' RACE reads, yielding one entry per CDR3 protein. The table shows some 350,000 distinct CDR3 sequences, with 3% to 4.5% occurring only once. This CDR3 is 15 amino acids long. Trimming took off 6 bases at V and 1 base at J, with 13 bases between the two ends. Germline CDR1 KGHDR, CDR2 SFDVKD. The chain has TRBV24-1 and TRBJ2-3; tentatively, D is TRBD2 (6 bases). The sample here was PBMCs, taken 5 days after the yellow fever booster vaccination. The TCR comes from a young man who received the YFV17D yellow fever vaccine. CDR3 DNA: TGTGCCACCAGTCCCGGAGGGAGACGCACAGATACGCAGTATTTT. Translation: CATSPGGRRTDTQYF.